The clone carrying this T cell receptor (beta chain) was recorded a few times. Authors' methods: Amplification with reference gene primers provided the estimates of nucleated cell counts. Assay: immunoSEQ multiplex PCR; the TCRdb copy retains only in-frame clones and omits some. V and J calls and clone size are as listed in that table; D and trimming were resolved from the DNA. Altogether nearly 250,000 clones are present, around nine tenths being singletons, with the ten largest covering around 1.6%. Germline V gene data show CDR1 as LNHDA and CDR2 as SQIVND (reference sequence). The CDR3 spans 16 residues. Deletions cut 3 bases from V and 5 bases from J, with 17 bases between. The sample comes from a study of blood T cell repertoires in COVID-19. Across the whole study: COVID-19 samples from acute and convalescent phases originated in the United States, Italy and Spain. From T cells, B-cell-depleted T cells, or PBMCs came the material, which was cDNA or gDNA.

J is TRBJ1-5 and V is TRBV19; D gene uncertain. Source material: peripheral blood. The origin of this receptor is a woman aged 55-70 years who had recovered from COVID-19. The CDR3 nucleotides read TGTGCCAGTAGTATTTTGGTTGCGTTCGGGGATCAGCCCCAGCATTTT. This translates into CASSILVAFGDQPQHF.